This T cell receptor beta chain was profiled in a study of beta chain features in type 1 diabetes. The overall study: Sorted cell examination encompassed roughly 98,000,000 cells across all samples.

CDR3 size: 19 residues. After removal of 3 bases from V and 3 bases from J, the junction contained 14 bases not matched to a gene. Germline values: CDR1 SGDLS, CDR2 YYNGEE. Expressed TCRB transcripts were sequenced because the entire RNA isolate underwent reverse transcription. The protocol was immunoSEQ multiplex PCR, while the TCRdb copy is restricted to in-frame clones and leaves out a portion. The data show a few hundred thousand clones, roughly 14% seen once. Study-wide results and caveats: PCR might favor shorter templates, equally in patients and controls. Healthy donors had naive, central memory and Treg TCRB repertoires that appeared less similar than those seen among patients. Type 1 diabetes patients had TCRB CDR3s that were shorter (moderately but significantly so) in all four CD4+ subsets.

Sorting with CD45RO/CCR7/CD25/CD127/CD95/CD27 yielded naive, central memory, regulatory and stem-like memory CD4+ cells. A remark on this clone: What it recognizes is unknown.

This chain joins TRBV9 and TRBJ1-6; 8 positions match TRBD1. The clonotype comes from a man aged 25-45 years with type 1 diabetes. Sequences were obtained from naive CD4+ T cells from blood. In DNA, the CDR3 is TGTGCCAGCAGCGGGCGATCTGACAGGGGCGGTTTCTATAATTCACCCCTCCACTTT. Translation gives CASSGRSDRGGFYNSPLHF.